Listed here is a single TCR beta chain. The antigen is not known. The data were taken from a study of identical twins. Points from the study as a whole: A partial confounding effect on zero-insertion analyses could come from invariant MAIT and iNKT cells. Excess low generation probability was seen in twin-shared out-of-frame alpha sequences. Cross-sectional statistics underpinned the conclusions; the same donors were not followed.

A universal primer site arose from template switching, and cDNA bore unique molecular identifiers. Using its own MiXCR run on the 5' RACE reads, TCRdb lists one record per CDR3 protein. The repertoire includes some 900,000 distinct CDR3 sequences, about 12% of them detected once, and around 1.6% sits in the top ten. CDR1 and CDR2 from the germline V gene are SEHNR and FQNEAQ (reference sequence). This CDR3 spans 13 amino acids. Deletions cut 2 bases from V and 7 bases from J, with 9 bases between. The same data also went into a second study, on yellow fever vaccine responses in identical twins.

The TCR sequence derives from a woman between 18 and 29 years old in good health. The rearrangement joins TRBV7-9 to TRBJ2-1; TRBD1 is a possible D gene (6 bases). The specimen was PBMCs. For the CDR3, the DNA is TGTGCCAGCAGCTTATCAGGGGAGAATGAGCAGTTCTTC. It yields the protein CASSLSGENEQFF.